This entry lists 9 T cell receptor beta chains sequenced from one sample in a study of shared clonotypes between healthy human individuals. Only in-frame clones appear in the TCRdb table, and some are missing; sequencing was by immunoSEQ multiplex PCR. The sample lists approximately 1,000,000 clones, 60% to 85% occurring once. Material: memory CD4+ T cells from PBMCs. As for subset: CD45RA-negative fraction. These receptors were taken from a man between 18 and 29 years old in good health. Some clones in this sample may be carry-over from other donors' samples.

J is TRBJ1-3 and V is TRBV27; D not resolved. The germline V gene encodes CDR1 MNHEY and CDR2 SMNVEV (reference sequence). V lost 4 bases to trimming and J lost 1 base, with 8 bases between them. This CDR3 is built from 14 residues. The CDR3 protein is CASSSTSSGNTIYF. CDR3 DNA: TGTGCCAGCAGTTCTACCTCTTCTGGAAACACCATATATTTT.

V usage is TRBV5-1 and J usage is TRBJ2-5; TRBD1 aligns across 12 bases. The junction had 5 bases not matched to a gene; V was cut back by 5 bases and J by 3 bases. This CDR3 contains 15 residues. Germline loops: CDR1 SGHRS, CDR2 YFSETQ. The CDR3 DNA reads as TGCGCCAGCAGTTCAGGGACAGGGGGCGAAGAGACCCAGTACTTC. This translates into CASSSGTGGEETQYF.

In the case of this clone: A single base is all that separates this from a far larger clone, so a read error is likely. V usage is TRBV5-1 and J usage is TRBJ2-2; D is perhaps TRBD1 (5 bases). The CDR3 covers 15 residues. Germline CDR1 SGHRS, CDR2 YFSETQ. V was pared by 1 base and J by 3 bases, with 10 bases between. The CDR3 here is CASSLTSRDTGELFF. The CDR3 coding sequence is TGCGCCAGCAGCTTGACGTCCAGGGACACCGGGGAGCTGTTTTTT.

In regard to this clone: A far larger clone is off by one base, so a read error is likely. The rearrangement links TRBV29-1 to TRBJ2-5, with 7 bases fitting TRBD2. This CDR3 has 16 residues. Germline V gene sequence: CDR1 SQVTM, CDR2 ANQGSEA. The CDR3 loop reads CGVERSSGGYQETQYF. The CDR3 DNA is TGCGGCGTTGAACGATCTAGCGGAGGCTACCAAGAGACCCAGTACTTC.

The rearrangement uses TRBV9 and TRBJ2-7; TRBD1 is a possible D gene (5 bases). CDR3 length: 14 amino acids. Per the germline V gene, CDR1 is SGDLS and CDR2 is YYNGEE. V was trimmed by 2 bases and J by 4 bases, leaving 13 bases between them. CDR3 loop: CASSVQGSVYEQYF. CDR3 nucleotide sequence: TGTGCCAGCAGCGTCCAGGGAAGCGTATACGAGCAGTACTTC.

The chain has TRBV7-2 and TRBJ2-5; D possibly corresponds to TRBD2 (6 bases). V lost 0 bases and J 1 base, leaving 15 bases between the germline ends. The CDR3 consists of 17 residues. Looked up from germline, CDR1 is SGHTA and CDR2 is FQGNSA. The CDR3 loop is CASSLAGGLGGQETQYF. The CDR3 DNA reads as TGTGCCAGCAGCTTAGCCGGAGGTTTGGGGGGCCAAGAGACCCAGTACTTC. Together with reference TRBV7-2 and TRBJ2-5, the CDR3 gives the full variable domain: GAGVSQSPSNKVTEKGKDVELRCDPISGHTALYWYRQSLGQGLEFLIYFQGNSAPDKSGLPSDRFSAERTGGSVSTLTIQRTQQEDSAVYLCASSLAGGLGGQETQYFGPGTRLLVL.

Worth noting for this clone: Other nucleotide sequences from this sample produce the same CDR3. The chain employs TRBV28 and TRBJ2-7; maybe TRBD1 (6 bases). From germline, CDR1 is MDHEN and CDR2 SYDVKM. The CDR3 has 13 residues. V lost 2 bases, J lost 3 bases, and 8 bases lay in between. The CDR3 loop is CASSLGGSYEQYF. The CDR3 nucleotides are TGTGCCAGCAGTTTAGGGGGCAGCTACGAGCAGTACTTC.

The chain carries TRBV28 and TRBJ2-2; D is possibly TRBD2 (6 bases). The ends were cut back, 8 bases at V and 1 base at J, with 14 bases in the middle. This CDR3 is built from 15 residues. CDR1 and CDR2 (germline): MDHEN, SYDVKM. The CDR3 spells CASLRGGMNTGELFF. The CDR3, as DNA: TGTGCCAGCCTCCGAGGCGGGATGAACACCGGGGAGCTGTTTTTT.

The sample holds one count of this clone. V is TRBV4-3 and J is TRBJ2-2; 8 bases map to TRBD2. Germline lookup yields CDR1 LGHNA and CDR2 YSLEER. V lost 6 bases to trimming and J lost 4 bases; unmatched junction nucleotides: 10. CDR3 length: 16 amino acids. The CDR3 loop reads CASRPIGSGTTGELFF. The CDR3 DNA reads as TGCGCCAGCAGGCCGATAGGTAGCGGGACCACCGGGGAGCTGTTTTTT.